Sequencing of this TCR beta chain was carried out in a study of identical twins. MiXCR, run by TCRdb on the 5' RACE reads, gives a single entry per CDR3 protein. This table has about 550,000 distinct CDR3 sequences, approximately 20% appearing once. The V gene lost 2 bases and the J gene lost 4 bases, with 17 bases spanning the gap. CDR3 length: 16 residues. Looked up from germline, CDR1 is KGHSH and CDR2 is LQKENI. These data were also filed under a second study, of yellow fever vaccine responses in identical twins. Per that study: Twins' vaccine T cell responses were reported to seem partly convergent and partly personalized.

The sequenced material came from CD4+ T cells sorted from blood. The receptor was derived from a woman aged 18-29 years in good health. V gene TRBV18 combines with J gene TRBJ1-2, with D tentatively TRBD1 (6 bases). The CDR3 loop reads CASSPLQGGTLYGYTF. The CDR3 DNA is TGTGCCAGCTCACCATTACAGGGAGGCACCCTCTATGGCTACACCTTC.